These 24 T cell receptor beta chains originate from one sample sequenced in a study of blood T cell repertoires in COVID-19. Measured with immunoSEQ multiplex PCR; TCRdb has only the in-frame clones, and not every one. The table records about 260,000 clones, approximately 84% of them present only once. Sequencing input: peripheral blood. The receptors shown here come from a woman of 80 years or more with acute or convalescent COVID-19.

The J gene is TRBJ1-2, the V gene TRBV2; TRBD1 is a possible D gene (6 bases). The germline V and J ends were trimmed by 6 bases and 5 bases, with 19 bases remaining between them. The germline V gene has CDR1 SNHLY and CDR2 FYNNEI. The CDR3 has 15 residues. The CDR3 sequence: CASRPRAGASYGYTF. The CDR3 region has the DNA TGTGCCAGCAGGCCGCGAGCAGGGGCGAGTTATGGCTACACCTTC.

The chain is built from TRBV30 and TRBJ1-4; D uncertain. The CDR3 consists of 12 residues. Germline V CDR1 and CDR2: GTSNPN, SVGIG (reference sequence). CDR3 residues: CAISSTNEKLFF. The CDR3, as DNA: TGTGCTATATCCTCGACTAATGAAAAACTGTTTTTT.

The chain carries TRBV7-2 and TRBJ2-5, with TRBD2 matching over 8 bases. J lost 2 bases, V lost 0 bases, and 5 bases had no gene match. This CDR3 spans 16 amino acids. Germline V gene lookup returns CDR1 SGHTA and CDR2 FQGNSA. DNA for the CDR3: TGTGCCAGCAGCTTAGCCCGGGGGGGAGGTCAAGAGACCCAGTACTTC. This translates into CASSLARGGGQETQYF.

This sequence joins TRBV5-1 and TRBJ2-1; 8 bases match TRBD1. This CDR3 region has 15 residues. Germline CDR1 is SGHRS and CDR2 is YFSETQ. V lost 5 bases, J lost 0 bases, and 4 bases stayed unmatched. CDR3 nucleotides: TGCGCCAGCAGTTATGGACAGGGCTCCTACAATGAGCAGTTCTTC. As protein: CASSYGQGSYNEQFF.

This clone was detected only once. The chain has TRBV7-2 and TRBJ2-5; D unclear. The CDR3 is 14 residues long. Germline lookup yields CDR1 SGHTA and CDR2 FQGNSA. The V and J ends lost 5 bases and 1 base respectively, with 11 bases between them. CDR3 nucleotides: TGTGCCAGCAGCCCCGGTTCTTTCCAAGAGACCCAGTACTTC. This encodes CASSPGSFQETQYF. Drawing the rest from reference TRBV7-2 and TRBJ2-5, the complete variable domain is GAGVSQSPSNKVTEKGKDVELRCDPISGHTALYWYRQSLGQGLEFLIYFQGNSAPDKSGLPSDRFSAERTGGSVSTLTIQRTQQEDSAVYLCASSPGSFQETQYFGPGTRLLVL.

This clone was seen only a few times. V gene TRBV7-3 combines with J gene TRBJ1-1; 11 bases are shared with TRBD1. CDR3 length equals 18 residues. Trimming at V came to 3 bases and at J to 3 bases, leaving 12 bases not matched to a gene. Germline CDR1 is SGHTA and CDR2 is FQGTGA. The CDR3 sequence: CASSFRTGGPKGHTEAFF. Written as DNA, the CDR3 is TGTGCCAGCAGCTTTAGGACAGGGGGCCCTAAGGGGCACACTGAAGCTTTCTTT.

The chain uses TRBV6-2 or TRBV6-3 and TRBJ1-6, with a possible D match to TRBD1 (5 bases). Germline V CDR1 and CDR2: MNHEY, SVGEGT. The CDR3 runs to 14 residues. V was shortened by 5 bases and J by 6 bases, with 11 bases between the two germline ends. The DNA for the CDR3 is TGTGCCAGCAGTCCCAGGGAGGTTAATTCACCCCTCCACTTT. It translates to CASSPREVNSPLHF.

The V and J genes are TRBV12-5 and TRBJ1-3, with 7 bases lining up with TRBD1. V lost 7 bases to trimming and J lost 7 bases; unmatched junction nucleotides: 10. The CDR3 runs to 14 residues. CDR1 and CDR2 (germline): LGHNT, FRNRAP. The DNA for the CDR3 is TGTGCTAGTGCAGAGTGGGGCAGGGGGAACACCATATATTTT. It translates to CASAEWGRGNTIYF.

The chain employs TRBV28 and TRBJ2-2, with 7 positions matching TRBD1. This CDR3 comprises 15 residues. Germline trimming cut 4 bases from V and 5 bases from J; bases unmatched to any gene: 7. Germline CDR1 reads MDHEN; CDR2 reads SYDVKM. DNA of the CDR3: TGTGCCAGCAGTTCCAAGGGGGCGGGTACCGGGGAGCTGTTTTTT. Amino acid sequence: CASSSKGAGTGELFF.

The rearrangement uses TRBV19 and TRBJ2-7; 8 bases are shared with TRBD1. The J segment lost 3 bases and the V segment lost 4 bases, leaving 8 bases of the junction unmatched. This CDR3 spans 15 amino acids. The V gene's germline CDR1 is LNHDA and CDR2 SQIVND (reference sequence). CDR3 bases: TGTGCCAGTAGTACTCGGACAGGGTTGATCTACGAGCAGTACTTC. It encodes CASSTRTGLIYEQYF.

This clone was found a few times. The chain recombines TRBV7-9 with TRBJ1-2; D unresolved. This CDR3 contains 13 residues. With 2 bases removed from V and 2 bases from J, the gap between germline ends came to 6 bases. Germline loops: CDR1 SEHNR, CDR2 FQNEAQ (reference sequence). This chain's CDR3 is CASSLIENYGYTF. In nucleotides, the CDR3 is TGTGCCAGCAGCTTAATCGAGAACTATGGCTACACCTTC.

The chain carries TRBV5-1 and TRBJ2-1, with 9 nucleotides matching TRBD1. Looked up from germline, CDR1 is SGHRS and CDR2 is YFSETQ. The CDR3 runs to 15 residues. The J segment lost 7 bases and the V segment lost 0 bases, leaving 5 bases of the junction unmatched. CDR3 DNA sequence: TGCGCCAGCAGCTTGGGAATCGACAGGGGGAATGAGCAGTTCTTC. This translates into CASSLGIDRGNEQFF.

The CDR3 region is CASSYFEGNSPLHF. In nucleotides, the CDR3 is TGTGCCAGCAGTTACTTTGAGGGCAATTCACCCCTCCACTTT. The V gene is TRBV6-6, the J gene TRBJ1-6; the D is unclear. There are 14 residues in the CDR3. The germline CDR1 and CDR2 sequences are MNHNY and SVGAGI (reference sequence). Trimming pared 1 base from V and 7 bases from J, leaving 8 bases between.

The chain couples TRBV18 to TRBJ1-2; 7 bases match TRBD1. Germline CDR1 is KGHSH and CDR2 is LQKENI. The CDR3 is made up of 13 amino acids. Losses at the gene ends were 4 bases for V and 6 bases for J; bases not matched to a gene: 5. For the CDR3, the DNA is TGTGCCAGCTCACGCGGCAGGGGGAATGGCTACACCTTC. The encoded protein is CASSRGRGNGYTF.

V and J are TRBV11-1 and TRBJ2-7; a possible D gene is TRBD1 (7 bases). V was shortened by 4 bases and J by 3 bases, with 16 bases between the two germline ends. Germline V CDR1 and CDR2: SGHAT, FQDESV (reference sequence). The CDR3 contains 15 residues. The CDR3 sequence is CASSSRQGLRYEQYF. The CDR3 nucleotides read TGTGCCAGCAGCTCGCGACAGGGACTTCGCTACGAGCAGTACTTC.

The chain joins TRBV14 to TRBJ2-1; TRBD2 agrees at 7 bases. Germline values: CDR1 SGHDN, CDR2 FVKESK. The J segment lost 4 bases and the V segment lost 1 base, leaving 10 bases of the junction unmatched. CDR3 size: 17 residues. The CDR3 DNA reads TGTGCCAGCAGCCAAGGAGGATTAGCGGGCCTATACAATGAGCAGTTCTTC. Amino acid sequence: CASSQGGLAGLYNEQFF.

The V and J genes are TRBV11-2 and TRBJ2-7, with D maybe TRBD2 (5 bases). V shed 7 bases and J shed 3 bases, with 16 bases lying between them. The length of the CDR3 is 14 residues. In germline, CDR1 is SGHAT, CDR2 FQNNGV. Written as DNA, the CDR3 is TGTGCCAGCACCCGAATCTCTGGACTCTACGAGCAGTACTTC. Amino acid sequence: CASTRISGLYEQYF.

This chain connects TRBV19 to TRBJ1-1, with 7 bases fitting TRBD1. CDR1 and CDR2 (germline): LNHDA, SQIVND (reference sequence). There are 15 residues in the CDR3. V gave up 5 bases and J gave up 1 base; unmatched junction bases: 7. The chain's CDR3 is CASSDYRGPNTEAFF. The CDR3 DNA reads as TGTGCCAGTAGTGACTACAGGGGTCCGAACACTGAAGCTTTCTTT.

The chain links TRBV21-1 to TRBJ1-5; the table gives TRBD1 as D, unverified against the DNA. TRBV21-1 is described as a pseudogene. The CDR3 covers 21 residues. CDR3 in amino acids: CATRSPDRIDRAVYSNQPQHF. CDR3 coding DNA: TGTGCCACCAGGTCCCCCGATAGGATAGACAGGGCGGTATATAGCAATCAGCCCCAGCATTTT.

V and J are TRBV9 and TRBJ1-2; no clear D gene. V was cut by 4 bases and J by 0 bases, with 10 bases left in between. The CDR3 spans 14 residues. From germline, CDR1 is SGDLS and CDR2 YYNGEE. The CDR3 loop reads CASSPRSANYGYTF. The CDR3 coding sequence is TGTGCCAGCAGCCCCCGGTCGGCTAACTATGGCTACACCTTC.

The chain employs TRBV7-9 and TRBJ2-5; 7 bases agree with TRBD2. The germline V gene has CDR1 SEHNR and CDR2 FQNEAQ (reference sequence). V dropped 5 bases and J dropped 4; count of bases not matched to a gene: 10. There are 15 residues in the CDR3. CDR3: CASSPAGFIAETQYF. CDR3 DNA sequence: TGTGCCAGCAGCCCAGCGGGGTTTATCGCAGAGACCCAGTACTTC.

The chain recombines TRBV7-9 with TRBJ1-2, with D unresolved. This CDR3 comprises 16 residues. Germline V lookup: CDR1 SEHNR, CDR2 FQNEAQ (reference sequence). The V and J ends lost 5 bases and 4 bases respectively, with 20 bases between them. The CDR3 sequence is CASSPTGSPGFYGYTF. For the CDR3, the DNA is TGTGCCAGCAGCCCAACGGGATCTCCCGGATTCTATGGCTACACCTTC. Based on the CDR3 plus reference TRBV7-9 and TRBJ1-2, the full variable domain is DTGVSQNPRHKITKRGQNVTFRCDPISEHNRLYWYRQTLGQGPEFLTYFQNEAQLEKSRLLSDRFSAERPKGSFSTLEIQRTEQGDSAMYLCASSPTGSPGFYGYTFGSGTRLTVV.

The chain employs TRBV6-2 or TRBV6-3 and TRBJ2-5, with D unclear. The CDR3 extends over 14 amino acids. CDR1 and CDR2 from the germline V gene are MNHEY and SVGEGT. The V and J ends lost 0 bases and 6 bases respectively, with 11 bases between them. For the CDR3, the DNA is TGTGCCAGCAGTTACTCGGGTAGCTTCCAGACCCAGTACTTC. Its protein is CASSYSGSFQTQYF.

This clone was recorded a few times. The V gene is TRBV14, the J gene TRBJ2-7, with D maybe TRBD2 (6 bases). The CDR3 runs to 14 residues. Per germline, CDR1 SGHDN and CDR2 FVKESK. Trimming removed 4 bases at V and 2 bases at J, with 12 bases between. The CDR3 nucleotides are TGTGCCAGCAGCCGGGGAGGAGGGACCTACGAGCAGTACTTC. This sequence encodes CASSRGGGTYEQYF.